Each of the 22 T cell receptor beta chains below was sequenced from the same sample in a study of blood T cell repertoires in COVID-19. Produced via immunoSEQ multiplex PCR; TCRdb's table is partial and in-frame only. The table records about 180,000 clones, approximately 80% of them present only once. What was sequenced was peripheral blood. The receptors come from a woman between 35 and 50 years old with COVID-19, enrolled during active disease.

This rearrangement joins TRBV10-3 to TRBJ2-3, with 12 bases lining up with TRBD2. With V trimmed by 9 bases and J by 1 base, 11 bases remained unmatched. The CDR3 contains 17 residues. Germline V gene lookup returns CDR1 ENHRY and CDR2 SYGVKD. The CDR3 reads CAIKKTSGRGGTDTQYF. CDR3 nucleotide sequence: TGTGCCATTAAAAAGACTAGCGGGAGAGGGGGCACAGATACGCAGTATTTT.

The chain joins TRBV28 to TRBJ2-2; perhaps TRBD1 as D (6 bases). Germline CDR1 MDHEN, CDR2 SYDVKM. The germline V and J ends were trimmed by 2 bases and 7 bases, with 11 bases remaining between them. The CDR3 has 14 residues. CDR3 amino acids: CASSLTGTGGELFF. The CDR3 DNA reads TGTGCCAGCAGTTTAACAGGGACGGGCGGGGAGCTGTTTTTT.

V usage is TRBV7-3 and J usage is TRBJ2-1; the match to TRBD2 covers 10 bases. CDR1 is SGHTA and CDR2 is FQGTGA in the germline V gene. Losses at the gene ends were 4 bases for V and 6 bases for J; bases not matched to a gene: 6. This CDR3 contains 15 residues. CDR3 nucleotide sequence: TGTGCCAGCAGCTCATCTAGCGGGAGTAGCAATGAGCAGTTCTTC. As protein: CASSSSSGSSNEQFF.

In this sample, this clone turned up a few times. J is TRBJ2-5 and V is TRBV6-5; possibly TRBD2 for D (5 bases). The germline V gene has CDR1 MNHEY and CDR2 SVGAGI. V lost 7 bases to trimming and J lost 5 bases, with 17 bases between them. The CDR3 contains 14 residues. CDR3 DNA: TGTGCCAGCACCCCCCCGGGGATGAGGGAGACCCAGTACTTC. This translates into CASTPPGMRETQYF.

The chain combines TRBV27 with TRBJ1-2; 9 bases match TRBD1. With V trimmed by 8 bases and J by 8 bases, 12 bases remained unmatched. This CDR3 contains 14 residues. Germline V lookup: CDR1 MNHEY, CDR2 SMNVEV (reference sequence). The CDR3 nucleotides are TGTGCCAGCGGATCCCGGGACAGGGTGGACGGCTACACCTTC. This sequence encodes CASGSRDRVDGYTF.

The chain employs TRBV10-2 and TRBJ2-5; D might be TRBD2 (6 bases). Between the trimmed V and J ends, which lost 6 bases and 5 bases, there was a span of 10 bases. The CDR3 loop spans 12 amino acids. Germline CDR1 reads WSHSY; CDR2 reads SAAADI. Written as DNA, the CDR3 is TGCGCCAGCAGCATCCGGGGGGAGACCCAGTACTTC. Residues: CASSIRGETQYF.

This clone was observed a single time. V usage is TRBV3-1 (or the pseudogene TRBV3-2) and J usage is TRBJ2-3; 9 bases align to TRBD2. CDR1 is LGHDT, CDR2 YNNKEL, per germline (reference sequence). The CDR3 spans 16 residues. Losses at the gene ends were 4 bases for V and 0 bases for J; bases not matched to a gene: 5. For the CDR3, the DNA is TGTGCCAGCAGCCCCACTAGCGGGCTAAGCACAGATACGCAGTATTTT. Translated: CASSPTSGLSTDTQYF.

On this clone itself: The junction shows a germline mismatch at one end, possibly a read error. The chain combines TRBV6-1 with TRBJ1-3, with D perhaps matching TRBD1 (6 bases). Per the germline V gene, CDR1 is MNHNS and CDR2 is SASEGT. This CDR3 contains 11 residues. This chain's CDR3 is CASREAGTWYF. The CDR3 DNA reads TGTGCCAGCAGAGAAGCCGGGACATGGTATTTT.

The chain uses TRBV20-1 and TRBJ2-5, with D unresolved. Trimming left V 3 bases short and J 5 bases short, with 19 bases between. The CDR3 is made up of 15 amino acids. Germline loops: CDR1 DFQATT, CDR2 SNEGSKA (reference sequence). CDR3: CSASTGGARGETQYF. The CDR3 DNA follows: TGCAGTGCTAGTACGGGTGGAGCACGTGGGGAGACCCAGTACTTC.

The chain's CDR3 is CASSDDREFGYTF. Here the CDR3 DNA reads TGTGCCAGCAGTGACGACAGGGAGTTTGGCTACACCTTC. This rearrangement joins TRBV6-4 to TRBJ1-2, with 7 positions matching TRBD1. CDR3 length: 13 residues. CDR1 is MRHNA, CDR2 SNTAGT, per germline. V shed 2 bases and J 7 bases; nucleotides not matched to a gene: 4.

The chain uses TRBV11-2 and TRBJ2-2; D is possibly TRBD2 (5 bases). The CDR3 extends over 11 amino acids. Germline V gives CDR1 SGHAT, CDR2 FQNNGV. Trimming took 10 bases from V and 7 from J, leaving 10 bases between them. CDR3 region: CATFGDGELFF. CDR3 in DNA: TGTGCCACCTTCGGGGACGGGGAGCTGTTTTTT.

The genes are TRBV19 and TRBJ2-7; TRBD1 agrees at 7 bases. CDR1 and CDR2 from the germline V gene are LNHDA and SQIVND (reference sequence). This CDR3 has 14 amino acids. V dropped 9 bases and J dropped 2; count of bases not matched to a gene: 10. The CDR3 nucleotides are TGTGCCAGCCTGACAGGGTATCTCCCCTACGAGCAGTACTTC. This encodes CASLTGYLPYEQYF.

The chain is built from TRBV24-1 and TRBJ2-2, with TRBD1 matching over 8 bases. The CDR3 is 15 amino acids. The germline V gene has CDR1 KGHDR and CDR2 SFDVKD. After removal of 4 bases from V and 3 bases from J, the junction contained 3 bases not matched to a gene. The CDR3, as DNA: TGTGCCACCAGTGAGCCCAGGGGGCACACCGGGGAGCTGTTTTTT. This sequence encodes CATSEPRGHTGELFF.

V gene TRBV6-6 combines with J gene TRBJ1-1; 7 positions match TRBD1. Losses at the gene ends were 2 bases for V and 3 bases for J; bases not matched to a gene: 6. The germline CDR1 and CDR2 sequences are MNHNY and SVGAGI (reference sequence). The CDR3 runs to 15 residues. The CDR3 region has the DNA TGTGCCAGCAGTTACGAGACAGGGCAGGACACTGAAGCTTTCTTT. Amino acids: CASSYETGQDTEAFF.

V usage is TRBV2 and J usage is TRBJ1-5, with TRBD1 matching over 7 bases. J was trimmed by 6 bases and V by 6 bases; bases with no gene match: 11. Germline assignment: CDR1 SNHLY and CDR2 FYNNEI. This CDR3 comprises 15 residues. In DNA form, the CDR3 reads TGTGCCAGCAGACCTATGCTAGGGGGCTCTCAGCCCCAGCATTTT. Translating gives CASRPMLGGSQPQHF.

DNA of the CDR3: TGTGCCAGCAGCTTCACGTCCCGACGGACTAGCACAGATACGCAGTATTTT. It specifies CASSFTSRRTSTDTQYF. The J gene is TRBJ2-3, the V gene TRBV7-3, with a possible D match to TRBD2 (5 bases). The length of the CDR3 is 17 residues. Germline CDR1 and CDR2: SGHTA and FQGTGA. The V gene lost 3 bases and the J gene lost 0 bases, with 16 bases spanning the gap.

The chain uses TRBV3-1 (or the pseudogene TRBV3-2) and TRBJ2-1, with D unresolved. The CDR3 extends over 13 amino acids. From germline, CDR1 is LGHDT and CDR2 YNNKEL (reference sequence). Trimming cost V 6 bases and J 6 bases, with 12 bases left between them. CDR3 nucleotide sequence: TGTGCCAGCAGACTGAACCTCGGCAATGAGCAGTTCTTC. It encodes CASRLNLGNEQFF.

V and J are TRBV5-1 and TRBJ1-5; D unclear. Germline CDR1 is SGHRS and CDR2 is YFSETQ. V was pared by 1 base and J by 4 bases, with 6 bases between. The CDR3 runs to 13 residues. The CDR3 nucleotides read TGCGCCAGCAGCTTGTGGCTTAATCAGCCCCAGCATTTT. Translating it yields CASSLWLNQPQHF.

The chain carries TRBV18 and TRBJ1-4, with no clear D. V shed 4 bases and J shed 8 bases, with 11 bases lying between them. The CDR3 has 13 residues. Germline lookup yields CDR1 KGHSH and CDR2 LQKENI. The CDR3 DNA reads TGTGCCAGCTCACGGGCTAACGGCGAAAAACTGTTTTTT. This gives the protein CASSRANGEKLFF. Looking up the rest from reference TRBV18 and TRBJ1-4 gives the full variable domain: NAGVMQNPRHLVRRRGQEARLRCSPMKGHSHVYWYRQLPEEGLKFMVYLQKENIIDESGMPKERFSAEFPKEGPSILRIQQVVRGDSAAYFCASSRANGEKLFFGSGTQLSVL.

The gene calls are TRBV6-5 and TRBJ1-3; the match to TRBD1 covers 7 bases. With V trimmed by 7 bases and J by 0 bases, 3 bases remained unmatched. Germline V gene lookup returns CDR1 MNHEY and CDR2 SVGAGI. The CDR3 spans 14 residues. The CDR3 sequence is CASTWDSSGNTIYF. The CDR3 DNA follows: TGTGCCAGCACGTGGGACAGCTCTGGAAACACCATATATTTT.

The rearrangement uses TRBV6-6 and TRBJ2-1; 8 bases are shared with TRBD2. CDR3 length: 15 amino acids. Germline V CDR1 and CDR2: MNHNY, SVGAGI (reference sequence). V lost 2 bases to trimming and J lost 8 bases; unmatched junction nucleotides: 8. The CDR3 DNA reads as TGTGCCAGCAGTTACGGAGCGGGAGCGGGCGATGAGCAGTTCTTC. Amino acids: CASSYGAGAGDEQFF.

This chain links TRBV28 with TRBJ1-5, with a weak D call TRBD1 (6 bases). Trimming left V 4 bases short and J 4 bases short, with 14 bases between. CDR1 and CDR2 from the germline V gene are MDHEN and SYDVKM. The CDR3 length is 15 residues. The CDR3 bases are TGTGCCAGCAGTTACATACAGGGAACTAATCAGCCCCAGCATTTT. Amino acids: CASSYIQGTNQPQHF.